This T cell receptor beta chain was profiled in a study of blood T cells in healthy people across ages. Study-wide points: Per-million-T-cell TCR beta diversity fell roughly linearly with age.

A second PCR of 7 to 11 cycles used a sample-barcoded 5' primer and a J-beta primer mix. Each CDR3 protein gets one entry after TCRdb re-called the 5' RACE reads with MiXCR. The table has approximately 880,000 distinct CDR3 sequences, about 44% seen once. This clonotype showed up just a few times. Its matching antigen is unknown. This CDR3 region has 16 residues. Germline CDR1 reads SGHRS; CDR2 reads YFSETQ. V lost 4 bases to trimming and J lost 0 bases; unmatched junction nucleotides: 10. The clonotype was recovered from a man aged 30-40 years in good health. This rearrangement joins TRBV5-1 to TRBJ2-7; 7 nucleotides align to TRBD1. The sample was blood. Here the CDR3 reads CASSLAYGTVSYEQYF. CDR3 coding DNA: TGCGCCAGCAGCCTGGCGTATGGGACAGTCTCCTACGAGCAGTACTTC.